What follows describes a single T cell receptor (beta chain). Its antigen remains unidentified. V was clipped by 2 bases and J by 2 bases; unmatched bases: 2. This CDR3 has 16 amino acids. CDR1 is MDHEN and CDR2 is SYDVKM in the germline V gene. TCRdb's table, derived via immunoSEQ multiplex PCR, lists solely in-frame clones and lacks some. There are about 190,000 clones in the sample; approximately 94% occur only once, and 9.2% lies in the top ten. The data belong to a study of T cell responses to AZD1222 COVID-19 vaccine. Notes on the study in general: Targets within unmutated variant regions were reportedly found for nearly half of spike-specific TCRs. Two AZD1222 administrations were followed by greater Spike-specific TCR breadth and depth.

The J gene is TRBJ2-5, the V gene TRBV28, with TRBD2 matching 13 bases. The sequencing used peripheral blood, collected on day 0 of AZD1222 vaccination. This clonotype was sampled from an adult in good health. This CDR3 reads CASSLGTSGEQETQYF. The CDR3 DNA sequence: TGTGCCAGCAGTTTAGGGACTAGCGGGGAACAAGAGACCCAGTACTTC.